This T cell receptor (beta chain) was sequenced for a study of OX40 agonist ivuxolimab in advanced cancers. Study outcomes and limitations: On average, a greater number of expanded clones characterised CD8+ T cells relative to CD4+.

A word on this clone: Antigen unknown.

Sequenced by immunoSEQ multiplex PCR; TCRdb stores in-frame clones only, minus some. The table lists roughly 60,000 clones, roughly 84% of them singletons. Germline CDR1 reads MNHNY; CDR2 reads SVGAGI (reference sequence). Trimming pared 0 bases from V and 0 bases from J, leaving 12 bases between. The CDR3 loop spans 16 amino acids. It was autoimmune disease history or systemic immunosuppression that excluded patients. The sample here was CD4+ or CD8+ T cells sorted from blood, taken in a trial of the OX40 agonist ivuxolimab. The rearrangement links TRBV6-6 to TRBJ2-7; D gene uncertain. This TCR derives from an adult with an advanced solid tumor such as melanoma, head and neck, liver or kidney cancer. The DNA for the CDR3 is TGTGCCAGCAGTTACTCCCAGCACCCGCTCTCCTACGAGCAGTACTTC. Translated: CASSYSQHPLSYEQYF.